The rows below give T cell receptor beta chains drawn from one sample of a study of T cell repertoires in cytomegalovirus infection. Their target antigens are unknown. TCRdb independently ran MiXCR on the reads; one entry per CDR3 protein. This table has hundreds of thousands of distinct CDR3 sequences, approximately 42% appearing once. The sequencing used cultured PBMCs, collected from culture after CMV antigen stimulation. These receptors all come from a human donor in good health (CMV status not recorded). Some clones in this sample may be carry-over from other donors' samples. The CDR3 runs from the conserved cysteine through the conserved F or W. D genes are given only for firm matches. Size is stated for part of the rows, as once, few or many counts, or as a class when the clone is expanded.

abundance: -; v_gene: TRBV7-9; d_gene: TRBD2; j_gene: TRBJ2-1; CDR3aa: CASSFSSGISYNEQFF; CDR3nt: TGTGCCAGCAGCTTTTCTAGCGGGATTTCCTACAATGAGCAGTTCTTC
abundance: -; v_gene: TRBV6-2/TRBV6-3; d_gene: TRBD2; j_gene: TRBJ2-3; CDR3aa: CASTVRLADRDTQYF; CDR3nt: TGTGCCAGCACCGTAAGACTAGCGGATCGAGATACGCAGTATTTT
abundance: -; v_gene: TRBV19; d_gene: TRBD2; j_gene: TRBJ2-7; CDR3aa: CASSISGGGYEQYF; CDR3nt: TGTGCCAGTAGTATTAGCGGGGGAGGCTACGAGCAGTACTTC
abundance: -; v_gene: TRBV28; d_gene: TRBD2; j_gene: TRBJ2-5; CDR3aa: CASTSLGLAGVQETQYF; CDR3nt: TGTGCCAGCACCTCATTAGGACTAGCGGGGGTACAAGAGACCCAGTACTTC
abundance: -; v_gene: TRBV12-3/TRBV12-4; d_gene: TRBD1; j_gene: TRBJ2-7; CDR3aa: CASSPGQGWLYEQYF; CDR3nt: TGTGCCAGCAGTCCTGGACAGGGGTGGTTGTACGAGCAGTACTTC
abundance: -; v_gene: TRBV2; d_gene: -; j_gene: TRBJ2-3; CDR3aa: CASSERQADTQYF; CDR3nt: TGTGCCAGCAGTGAACGCCAGGCCGATACGCAGTATTTT
abundance: few; v_gene: TRBV7-8; d_gene: TRBD2; j_gene: TRBJ2-1; CDR3aa: CASSPRGGTSYNEQFF; CDR3nt: TGTGCCAGCAGCCCCCGGGGGGGGACCTCCTACAATGAGCAGTTCTTC
abundance: -; v_gene: TRBV7-9; d_gene: TRBD1; j_gene: TRBJ1-1; CDR3aa: CASSSVVQGPNTEAFF; CDR3nt: TGTGCCAGCAGCTCGGTGGTACAGGGGCCGAACACTGAAGCTTTCTTT
abundance: few; v_gene: TRBV7-2; d_gene: -; j_gene: TRBJ1-2; CDR3aa: CASSLYPRGQNGYGYTF; CDR3nt: TGTGCCAGCAGCTTATATCCCCGTGGACAGAACGGCTATGGCTACACCTTC
abundance: -; v_gene: TRBV7-9; d_gene: -; j_gene: TRBJ2-5; CDR3aa: CASSVGEGEETQYF; CDR3nt: TGTGCCAGCAGTGTGGGGGAAGGGGAAGAGACCCAGTACTTC
abundance: -; v_gene: TRBV20-1; d_gene: -; j_gene: TRBJ1-4; CDR3aa: CSARANPGLRMDEKLFF; CDR3nt: TGCAGTGCTAGAGCAAATCCGGGACTCAGGATGGATGAAAAACTGTTTTTT
abundance: -; v_gene: TRBV20-1; d_gene: TRBD2; j_gene: TRBJ2-7; CDR3aa: CSATGLAGSYEQYF; CDR3nt: TGCAGTGCTACGGGACTAGCGGGATCCTACGAGCAGTACTTC
abundance: -; v_gene: TRBV2; d_gene: -; j_gene: TRBJ2-2; CDR3aa: CASTSGGTGELFF; CDR3nt: TGTGCCAGCACCTCTGGGGGGACCGGGGAGCTGTTTTTT
abundance: -; v_gene: TRBV12-3/TRBV12-4; d_gene: TRBD1; j_gene: TRBJ1-1; CDR3aa: CASSPSGGGRSEAFF; CDR3nt: TGTGCCAGCAGCCCATCAGGGGGCGGCCGTTCTGAAGCTTTCTTT
abundance: once; v_gene: TRBV2; d_gene: -; j_gene: TRBJ2-7; CDR3aa: CASTDGHTRSYEQYF; CDR3nt: TGTGCCAGCACCGACGGGCACACACGCTCCTACGAGCAGTACTTC
abundance: -; v_gene: TRBV7-2; d_gene: -; j_gene: TRBJ2-1; CDR3aa: CASSLVRGAHNEQFF; CDR3nt: TGTGCCAGCAGCTTAGTACGGGGGGCCCACAATGAGCAGTTCTTC
abundance: once; v_gene: TRBV5-8; d_gene: TRBD2; j_gene: TRBJ2-3; CDR3aa: CASSPGLAERLWDTQYF; CDR3nt: TGTGCCAGCAGCCCAGGACTAGCGGAAAGGTTGTGGGATACGCAGTATTTT
abundance: few; v_gene: TRBV19; d_gene: -; j_gene: TRBJ2-5; CDR3aa: CASSSSGRETQYF; CDR3nt: TGTGCCAGTAGTAGTTCGGGCCGGGAGACCCAGTACTTC
abundance: few; v_gene: TRBV6-6; d_gene: -; j_gene: TRBJ1-2; CDR3aa: CASSLGGIGYTF; CDR3nt: TGTGCCAGCAGTTTAGGGGGTATCGGCTACACCTTC
abundance: few; v_gene: TRBV11-2; d_gene: TRBD2; j_gene: TRBJ2-1; CDR3aa: CASSSGSGASGRTHNNEQFF; CDR3nt: TGTGCCAGCAGCTCTGGGTCGGGAGCTAGCGGGAGGACCCACAACAATGAGCAGTTCTTC
abundance: -; v_gene: TRBV12-3/TRBV12-4; d_gene: -; j_gene: TRBJ2-3; CDR3aa: CAAGGGGSADTQYF; CDR3nt: TGTGCCGCGGGTGGCGGGGGCTCGGCAGATACGCAGTATTTT
abundance: few; v_gene: TRBV4-1; d_gene: TRBD2; j_gene: TRBJ2-1; CDR3aa: CASSLLTSGSGLFF; CDR3nt: TGCGCCAGCAGCCTCCTGACTAGCGGGAGCGGTCTGTTCTTC
abundance: many; v_gene: TRBV7-2; d_gene: -; j_gene: TRBJ2-1; CDR3aa: CASSLEAGPLNEQFF; CDR3nt: TGTGCCAGCAGCTTAGAGGCGGGGCCGCTAAATGAGCAGTTCTTC
abundance: -; v_gene: TRBV19; d_gene: -; j_gene: TRBJ2-4; CDR3aa: CASSPTGIKNIQYF; CDR3nt: TGTGCCAGTAGTCCTACAGGAATCAAAAACATTCAGTACTTC
abundance: few; v_gene: TRBV5-8; d_gene: TRBD2; j_gene: TRBJ2-7; CDR3aa: CASSLELAGLYEQYF; CDR3nt: TGTGCCAGCAGCTTGGAACTAGCGGGGCTCTACGAGCAGTACTTC
abundance: -; v_gene: TRBV12-3/TRBV12-4; d_gene: TRBD1; j_gene: TRBJ2-1; CDR3aa: CASSLANRGDNEQFF; CDR3nt: TGTGCCAGCAGTTTAGCGAACAGGGGCGACAATGAGCAGTTCTTC
abundance: few; v_gene: TRBV7-2; d_gene: -; j_gene: TRBJ1-5; CDR3aa: CASSVPSQPQHF; CDR3nt: TGTGCCAGCAGCGTACCGAGTCAGCCCCAGCATTTT
abundance: -; v_gene: TRBV7-8; d_gene: -; j_gene: TRBJ1-3; CDR3aa: CASSYSPGPGTSGNTIYF; CDR3nt: TGTGCCAGCAGCTACTCCCCCGGACCGGGAACCTCTGGAAACACCATATATTTT
abundance: -; v_gene: TRBV19; d_gene: -; j_gene: TRBJ2-3; CDR3aa: CASSPRTATDTQYF; CDR3nt: TGTGCCAGTAGTCCCCGGACAGCGACAGATACGCAGTATTTT
abundance: -; v_gene: TRBV19; d_gene: TRBD2; j_gene: TRBJ2-6; CDR3aa: CASSPGGGSPGANVLTF; CDR3nt: TGTGCCAGTAGTCCGGGAGGCGGCAGTCCTGGGGCCAACGTCCTGACTTTC
abundance: -; v_gene: TRBV7-2; d_gene: TRBD1; j_gene: TRBJ1-5; CDR3aa: CASSSRPGQGKHF; CDR3nt: TGTGCCAGCAGCTCCCGGCCGGGACAGGGGAAGCATTTT
abundance: -; v_gene: TRBV6-6; d_gene: -; j_gene: TRBJ1-5; CDR3aa: CASILTMGSNQPQHF; CDR3nt: TGTGCCAGCATCCTCACCATGGGGAGCAATCAGCCCCAGCATTTT
abundance: -; v_gene: TRBV7-2; d_gene: -; j_gene: TRBJ2-4; CDR3aa: CASSPQGGRLNIQYF; CDR3nt: TGTGCCAGCAGCCCCCAGGGGGGGCGATTGAACATTCAGTACTTC
abundance: -; v_gene: TRBV6-8; d_gene: -; j_gene: TRBJ2-7; CDR3aa: CASSSPGTSAYEQYF; CDR3nt: TGTGCCAGCAGCTCCCCTGGGACATCAGCCTACGAGCAGTACTTC
abundance: few; v_gene: TRBV7-8; d_gene: -; j_gene: TRBJ1-2; CDR3aa: CASSSSGRNYGYTF; CDR3nt: TGTGCCAGCAGCTCTTCGGGCAGGAACTATGGCTACACCTTC
abundance: -; v_gene: TRBV11-3; d_gene: TRBD1; j_gene: TRBJ2-7; CDR3aa: CASSRSTGTGNHEQYF; CDR3nt: TGTGCCAGCAGTCGATCGACCGGGACAGGGAACCACGAGCAGTACTTC
abundance: -; v_gene: TRBV6-5; d_gene: -; j_gene: TRBJ1-2; CDR3aa: CASSVGFRGTPLHGYTF; CDR3nt: TGTGCCAGCAGTGTAGGATTTAGGGGGACTCCTCTACATGGCTACACCTTC
abundance: -; v_gene: TRBV7-6; d_gene: TRBD2; j_gene: TRBJ2-7; CDR3aa: CASSRERGVYEQYF; CDR3nt: TGTGCCAGCAGCCGAGAACGGGGGGTCTACGAGCAGTACTTC
abundance: few; v_gene: TRBV19; d_gene: TRBD1; j_gene: TRBJ2-3; CDR3aa: CASSRQGFEPDTQYF; CDR3nt: TGTGCCAGTAGTAGACAGGGGTTTGAACCAGATACGCAGTATTTT
abundance: -; v_gene: TRBV28; d_gene: -; j_gene: TRBJ1-5; CDR3aa: CASSTNSKPQHF; CDR3nt: TGTGCCAGCAGTACCAATTCGAAGCCCCAGCATTTT
abundance: -; v_gene: TRBV7-9; d_gene: TRBD1; j_gene: TRBJ2-3; CDR3aa: CASSSLSGQGASDTQYF; CDR3nt: TGTGCCAGCAGCTCCCTTTCAGGACAGGGGGCCTCAGATACGCAGTATTTT
abundance: -; v_gene: TRBV4-1; d_gene: -; j_gene: TRBJ2-7; CDR3aa: CASSQDRAVLPHEQYF; CDR3nt: TGCGCCAGCAGCCAAGATCGGGCAGTCCTTCCCCACGAGCAGTACTTC
abundance: few; v_gene: TRBV7-2; d_gene: -; j_gene: TRBJ2-5; CDR3aa: CASGLVPAISPETQYF; CDR3nt: TGTGCCAGCGGCTTAGTCCCGGCAATATCTCCAGAGACCCAGTACTTC
abundance: -; v_gene: TRBV2; d_gene: -; j_gene: TRBJ2-7; CDR3aa: CASSGSGGLGYEQYF; CDR3nt: TGTGCCAGCAGTGGGAGCGGAGGGCTAGGATACGAGCAGTACTTC
abundance: -; v_gene: TRBV7-2; d_gene: -; j_gene: TRBJ2-5; CDR3aa: CASSQLMGETQYF; CDR3nt: TGTGCCAGCAGCCAACTTATGGGGGAGACCCAGTACTTC
abundance: few; v_gene: TRBV7-2; d_gene: TRBD2; j_gene: TRBJ2-5; CDR3aa: CASSPGTSGGGTQYF; CDR3nt: TGTGCCAGCAGCCCTGGGACTAGCGGGGGGGGGACCCAGTACTTC
abundance: few; v_gene: TRBV7-9; d_gene: TRBD1; j_gene: TRBJ2-7; CDR3aa: CASSLPGGSAYEQYF; CDR3nt: TGTGCCAGCAGCCTCCCAGGGGGCAGCGCCTACGAGCAGTACTTC
abundance: few; v_gene: TRBV6-2/TRBV6-3; d_gene: -; j_gene: TRBJ1-1; CDR3aa: CATQVDTEAFF; CDR3nt: TGTGCCACCCAGGTGGACACTGAAGCTTTCTTT
abundance: -; v_gene: TRBV28; d_gene: -; j_gene: TRBJ1-5; CDR3aa: CASSYRAPHQPQHF; CDR3nt: TGTGCCAGCAGTTACCGGGCTCCCCATCAGCCCCAGCATTTT
abundance: -; v_gene: TRBV6-6; d_gene: -; j_gene: TRBJ1-1; CDR3aa: CASSFLGAAREAFF; CDR3nt: TGTGCCAGCAGTTTTTTGGGGGCAGCTCGTGAAGCTTTCTTT
abundance: -; v_gene: TRBV6-6; d_gene: TRBD1; j_gene: TRBJ1-4; CDR3aa: CASRDRGGNEKLFF; CDR3nt: TGTGCCAGCAGGGACAGGGGAGGGAATGAAAAACTGTTTTTT
abundance: -; v_gene: TRBV7-2; d_gene: -; j_gene: TRBJ1-1; CDR3aa: CASSKGQMNTEAFF; CDR3nt: TGTGCCAGCAGCAAAGGACAGATGAACACTGAAGCTTTCTTT